The entry below describes one TCR beta chain. Its target antigen remains unknown. Base quality data are lacking; no much larger clone is found one base away. The library was produced with the immunoSEQ multiplex PCR assay. Per the authors' processing: A statistical classification framework was built for diagnosing cytomegalovirus status from the catalog of TCR beta chain sequences. Here the immuneACCESS table is served through TCRdb, limited to in-frame sequences with V and J called. Missing clones are a known gap in these copies; in checked studies unresolved V genes cover under half, and the rest lacks a known reason. Clone size and the V and J calls come from that table; the DNA yielded D and trimming. The sample data list about 130,000 clones, and about 94% of these were observed just once. The ten largest clones take up 1% to 1.5% of the sample. This record comes from a study of cytomegalovirus exposure and HLA in healthy donors (dated by TCRdb to about 2017). In the study overall: The 500 to 700 repertoires of the first cohort and the roughly 120 validation repertoires were produced on the same platform, according to a later analysis. The study aimed to test whether cataloging public T cell receptors could reveal signatures of past pathogen exposure. In addition to the first cohort of hundreds of subjects, a separate validation cohort of some 120 different subjects was used. To predict cytomegalovirus infection status, the study brought together high-throughput TCR immunosequencing, statistical association of individual TCRs with disease status, and machine learning.

Results and caveats for the whole study, not just this receptor: In a later analysis, TCRs clustered in the first cohort were found to also tend to co-occur in the 130 or so validation repertoires, with 85% to 95% of cluster scores above 0. In vitro tests confirmed that a few of the cytomegalovirus-associated TCR beta chains recognize cytomegalovirus antigens. The authors suggested that the approach could potentially be generalized to other disease states and immunological phenotypes. A later analysis had no HLA typing for the validation cohort, so co-occurrence there was scored across all 130 or so repertoires. The classifier was reported to diagnose cytomegalovirus status with high specificity and sensitivity in both the original cohort and the validation cohort. The study gave a list of 150 to 200 TCR beta chains associated with cytomegalovirus. While some public TCRs were present in many individuals, most TCR sequences turned up only very rarely across donors.

CDR1 and CDR2 are read off the germline V gene (reference sequence) as MNHEY and SMNVEV. Including cysteine and phenylalanine, the CDR3 has 13 amino acids. The kept DNA is CDR3 alone, 39 bases in frame from the first base. V is clipped by 5 bases and J by 8 bases, and the sequence between their germline boundaries is 13 bases long. The donors were included in the validation cohort of over a hundred subjects, a group kept apart from the 666-subject first cohort. The rearrangement combines TRBV27 with TRBJ2-1; TRBD2 might be the D gene, on 5 matching bases. The source material was PBMCs. The source is a woman under 30 in good health and CMV-seronegative. This receptor carries the CDR3 CASSPRDFDEQFF. The nucleotides are TGTGCCAGCAGTCCCCGGGATTTTGATGAGCAGTTCTTC.